One and the same sample provided the 32 T cell receptor beta chains below, sequenced in a study of blood T cells in healthy people across ages. Primers used in a second PCR of about 7 to 12 cycles were a sample-barcoded 5' primer and a J-beta primer mix. MiXCR, run by TCRdb on the 5' RACE reads, gives a single entry per CDR3 protein. The sample includes 650,000 to 950,000 distinct CDR3 sequences, 40% to 50% seen only once; the top ten take around 21%. The sequenced sample was blood. The source is a man aged 55 to 69 in good health.

The table lists this clonotype with a few counts. The J gene is TRBJ2-3, the V gene TRBV13; no reliable D call. Trimming stripped 5 bases from V and 1 base from J, with 13 bases between. Germline CDR1 reads PRHDT; CDR2 reads FYEKMQ (reference sequence). CDR3 length: 15 amino acids. The CDR3: CASSPAKDGTDTQYF. For the CDR3, the DNA is TGTGCCAGCAGCCCAGCCAAGGACGGCACAGATACGCAGTATTTT.

This chain links TRBV29-1 with TRBJ2-3, with 7 positions matching TRBD2. The V and J ends lost 6 bases and 5 bases, in that order; junction bases with no gene match: 5. This CDR3 spans 12 amino acids. Germline CDR1 and CDR2: SQVTM and ANQGSEA. The CDR3 sequence: CSVAGVQDTQYF. The CDR3 DNA sequence: TGCAGCGTCGCGGGGGTTCAAGATACGCAGTATTTT.

This chain uses TRBV20-1 with TRBJ2-7, with 7 bases matching TRBD2. Germline CDR1 DFQATT, CDR2 SNEGSKA (reference sequence). V trimming: 0 bases; J trimming: 6 bases; junction bases outside the gene matches: 14. CDR3 length: 16 amino acids. The CDR3 coding sequence is TGCAGTGCTAGAGACCCGGGGGGACTCGCACCCCGCGAGCAGTACTTC. This gives the protein CSARDPGGLAPREQYF.

The chain links TRBV6-4 to TRBJ1-2; maybe TRBD1 (5 bases). Germline V gene sequence: CDR1 MRHNA, CDR2 SNTAGT. This CDR3 is 15 amino acids long. V dropped 5 bases and J dropped 2 bases, with 15 bases sitting between them. Here the CDR3 DNA reads TGTGCCAGCAGTCCCGGTGGGGGAAGAAACTATGGCTACACCTTC. Protein sequence: CASSPGGGRNYGYTF.

This clonotype was counted between two and nine times. The V call is TRBV6-2 or TRBV6-3, the J call TRBJ1-4; the match to TRBD1 covers 9 bases. Germline trimming cut 7 bases from V and 8 bases from J; bases unmatched to any gene: 5. In germline, CDR1 is MNHEY, CDR2 SVGEGT. The CDR3 has 13 amino acids. For the CDR3, the DNA is TGTGCCAGCAAACAGGGGGCCGGGGAAAAACTGTTTTTT. It yields the protein CASKQGAGEKLFF.

The rearrangement links TRBV4-3 to TRBJ1-2, with TRBD1 matching 9 bases. Germline trimming cut 3 bases from V and 3 bases from J; bases unmatched to any gene: 5. Germline V gives CDR1 LGHNA, CDR2 YSLEER. The CDR3 totals 15 residues. The CDR3, as DNA: TGCGCCAGCAGCCATCTACAGGGGGCGGACTATGGCTACACCTTC. Its translation is CASSHLQGADYGYTF.

About this clonotype itself: The junction shows a germline mismatch at one end, possibly a read error. This sequence joins TRBV20-1 and TRBJ1-2, with D perhaps matching TRBD1 (6 bases). This CDR3 region has 12 residues. Germline CDR1 DFQATT, CDR2 SNEGSKA (reference sequence). The DNA for the CDR3 is TGCAGTCCAGGGGATTCGAACTATGGCTACAACTTC. This sequence encodes CSPGDSNYGYNF.

The chain has TRBV20-1 and TRBJ1-5; TRBD1 matches at 9 bases. There are 13 residues in the CDR3. The trim removed 3 bases at V and 10 bases at J, leaving 7 bases unmatched. Germline values: CDR1 DFQATT, CDR2 SNEGSKA (reference sequence). CDR3 sequence: CSARGTGLLPQHF. In nucleotides, the CDR3 is TGCAGTGCTAGGGGGACAGGGCTGTTACCCCAGCATTTT.

This clonotype was counted ten times or more. CDR3 bases: TGTGCCAGCAGCTTAGCGGGCTGGCAAGAGACCCAGTACTTC. Protein product: CASSLAGWQETQYF. The chain joins TRBV7-2 to TRBJ2-5; D remains unclear. Per germline, CDR1 SGHTA and CDR2 FQGNSA. The CDR3 contains 14 residues. V was pared by 0 bases and J by 2 bases, with 7 bases between. Drawing the rest from reference TRBV7-2 and TRBJ2-5, the complete variable domain is GAGVSQSPSNKVTEKGKDVELRCDPISGHTALYWYRQSLGQGLEFLIYFQGNSAPDKSGLPSDRFSAERTGGSVSTLTIQRTQQEDSAVYLCASSLAGWQETQYFGPGTRLLVL.

V gene TRBV2 combines with J gene TRBJ2-3, with D perhaps TRBD1 (5 bases). The CDR3 is 18 amino acids. The V and J ends lost 5 bases and 4 bases respectively, with 25 bases between them. Germline CDR1 is SNHLY and CDR2 is FYNNEI. The CDR3, as DNA: TGTGCCAGCAGTCCCAGACGGACATACGGCGGCCACCCAGATACGCAGTATTTT. Encoded protein: CASSPRRTYGGHPDTQYF.

The chain has TRBV18 and TRBJ2-5; D may be TRBD1 or TRBD2 (6 bases each). Near its end, the DNA agrees better with TRBJ2-7, so the J call may be wrong. The CDR3 length is 14 residues. Germline V gene lookup returns CDR1 KGHSH and CDR2 LQKENI. The CDR3 loop reads CASSPRGAAYEQYF. The CDR3 DNA follows: TGTGCCAGCTCACCACGGGGGGCGGCTTACGAGCAGTACTTC.

The gene calls are TRBV20-1 and TRBJ2-5; 9 nucleotides agree with TRBD1. The CDR3 runs 14 residues. The V gene's germline CDR1 is DFQATT and CDR2 SNEGSKA (reference sequence). Losses at the gene ends were 4 bases for V and 5 bases for J; bases not matched to a gene: 8. The CDR3 loop reads CSAIPGQGYETQYF. The CDR3 DNA is TGCAGTGCTATCCCAGGACAGGGGTATGAGACCCAGTACTTC.

This chain joins TRBV27 and TRBJ2-5; D gene ambiguous. The closer fit of TRBJ2-7 to the DNA end suggests the J call may be wrong. There are 16 residues in the CDR3. Germline CDR1 is MNHEY and CDR2 is SMNVEV (reference sequence). The CDR3 here is CASSSDTSYPGNEQYF. The CDR3 nucleotides are TGTGCCAGCAGTTCCGACACTTCGTACCCAGGTAACGAGCAGTACTTC.

This clonotype was seen a few times. The chain links TRBV5-1 to TRBJ2-3, with D hard to call. The V and J ends lost 4 bases and 0 bases respectively, with 15 bases between them. The CDR3 is made up of 16 amino acids. Germline loops: CDR1 SGHRS, CDR2 YFSETQ. CDR3 DNA sequence: TGCGCCAGCAGCGGGAAAACTGGTTCTAGCACAGATACGCAGTATTTT. Translated, it gives CASSGKTGSSTDTQYF.

The rearrangement joins TRBV27 to TRBJ2-1; the D gene is possibly TRBD1 (7 bases). Near its end, the DNA agrees better with TRBJ2-7, so the J call may be wrong. The CDR3 has 17 amino acids. Germline V gives CDR1 MNHEY, CDR2 SMNVEV (reference sequence). CDR3 nucleotide sequence: TGTGCCAGCAGCCTAGACAGACTAGGACAGGACTACAATGAGCAGTACTTC. As protein: CASSLDRLGQDYNEQYF.

The V gene is TRBV5-1, the J gene TRBJ2-6; the D is unclear. With 0 bases removed from V and 1 base from J, the gap between germline ends came to 20 bases. CDR1 is SGHRS and CDR2 is YFSETQ in the germline V gene. There are 20 residues in the CDR3. The CDR3 sequence: CASSLEGRGSVGSGANVLTF. In DNA form, the CDR3 reads TGCGCCAGCAGCTTGGAGGGCCGTGGGTCGGTCGGGTCTGGGGCCAACGTCCTGACTTTC.

The chain is built from TRBV6-5 and TRBJ2-5; tentatively, D is TRBD2 (5 bases). The last part of the DNA fits TRBJ2-7 better; the J call may be wrong. CDR1 and CDR2 from the germline V gene are MNHEY and SVGAGI. There are 16 residues in the CDR3. In DNA form, the CDR3 reads TGTGCCAGCAGCCGTCGACGGAACCAGGAGGTGTGCGAGCAGTACTTC. Protein product: CASSRRRNQEVCEQYF.

For the CDR3, the DNA is TGTGCCACCAGCGCCCGGCCATCCGGTGAGCAGTTCTTC. Its translation: CATSARPSGEQFF. The chain employs TRBV15 and TRBJ2-1; D not certain. CDR1 is LNHNV, CDR2 YYDKDF, per germline (reference sequence). With 5 bases removed from V and 9 bases from J, the gap between germline ends came to 14 bases. The CDR3 is made up of 13 amino acids.

This clonotype appeared a single time. A single base separates this from a much larger clone, so it may be a read error. The chain is built from TRBV29-1 and TRBJ2-3; D tentatively fits TRBD1 or TRBD2 (5 bases each). This CDR3 contains 12 residues. Germline values: CDR1 SQVTM, CDR2 ANQGSEA. The CDR3 sequence is CGSRDLTDTQYF. The CDR3 coding sequence is TGCGGCTCCCGGGACCTGACAGATACGCAGTATTTT.

The rearrangement links TRBV10-3 to TRBJ2-1; TRBD2 matches at 10 bases. J lost 10 bases, V lost 0 bases, and 12 bases had no gene match. Germline assignment: CDR1 ENHRY and CDR2 SYGVKD. The CDR3 extends over 17 amino acids. DNA for the CDR3: TGTGCCATCAGTGAGTCCGAGGGTACTAGCGGGGCTCGAGAGCAGTTCTTC. This codes for CAISESEGTSGAREQFF.

The V and J genes are TRBV9 and TRBJ2-5, with 7 nucleotides matching TRBD1. The germline CDR1 and CDR2 sequences are SGDLS and YYNGEE. Trimming at V came to 3 bases and at J to 1 base, leaving 3 bases not matched to a gene. This CDR3 contains 14 residues. CDR3 nucleotide sequence: TGTGCCAGCAGCGCCCGGGACAGCCAAGAGACCCAGTACTTC. This sequence encodes CASSARDSQETQYF.

The V call is TRBV20-1, the J call TRBJ2-7; TRBD1 matches 9 bases. The CDR3 is 14 amino acids. From germline, CDR1 is DFQATT and CDR2 SNEGSKA (reference sequence). V gave up 2 bases and J gave up 4 bases; unmatched junction bases: 6. In DNA, the CDR3 is TGCAGTGCTAGACTCGGGACAGGGAGATACGAGCAGTACTTC. Its translation: CSARLGTGRYEQYF.

The chain employs TRBV7-9 and TRBJ1-2; D unresolved. Germline V gene sequence: CDR1 SEHNR, CDR2 FQNEAQ (reference sequence). Trimming cost V 7 bases and J 5 bases, with 11 bases left between them. CDR3 size: 12 residues. The CDR3 DNA is TGTGCCAGCACCGAGGGAGAGTATGGCTACACCTTC. Translated, it gives CASTEGEYGYTF.

CDR3 amino acids: CASSDRGRGYTF. The CDR3 DNA reads as TGTGCCAGCAGTGACAGGGGCCGGGGCTACACCTTC. The V call is TRBV27, the J call TRBJ1-2; 8 nucleotides match TRBD1. V was clipped by 5 bases and J by 8 bases; unmatched bases: 4. The CDR3 covers 12 residues. The germline gives CDR1 MNHEY, CDR2 SMNVEV (reference sequence).

Details on this clonotype: A read error may produce the germline difference seen at one junction end. The chain has TRBV29-1 and TRBJ1-2; D perhaps matches TRBD1 (5 bases). The germline V gene has CDR1 SQVTM and CDR2 ANQGSEA. The CDR3 has 11 amino acids. CDR3 residues: CSVLWGNGYTF. The CDR3 DNA is TGCAGCGTTCTGTGGGGCAATGGCTACACTTTC.

The chain has TRBV6-2 or TRBV6-3 and TRBJ2-5; D not certain. The V end was cut by 5 bases, the J end by 4 bases, with 8 bases between. The germline gives CDR1 MNHEY, CDR2 SVGEGT. CDR3 length: 12 residues. This chain's CDR3 is CASSRPVETQYF. In DNA, the CDR3 is TGTGCCAGCAGTCGACCTGTAGAGACCCAGTACTTC.

This clonotype was seen a handful of times. The V call is TRBV6-5, the J call TRBJ1-2, with TRBD1 matching 7 bases. The length of the CDR3 is 15 residues. With V trimmed by 5 bases and J by 1 base, 7 bases remained unmatched. The germline CDR1 and CDR2 sequences are MNHEY and SVGAGI. In nucleotides, the CDR3 is TGTGCCAGCAGTCGGGACAGTTCATTTAACTATGGCTACACCTTC. Translating gives CASSRDSSFNYGYTF.

The chain links TRBV7-2 to TRBJ2-3; 7 bases match TRBD1. V trimming: 5 bases; J trimming: 4 bases; junction bases outside the gene matches: 9. The CDR3 loop spans 15 amino acids. Germline CDR1 SGHTA, CDR2 FQGNSA. For the CDR3, the DNA is TGTGCCAGCAGCATTCAAGGGGGCCGGGCAGATACGCAGTATTTT. It translates to CASSIQGGRADTQYF.

The V gene is TRBV14, the J gene TRBJ2-5; TRBD2 aligns across 7 bases. The CDR3 extends over 15 amino acids. Germline V gene lookup returns CDR1 SGHDN and CDR2 FVKESK. V was pared by 4 bases and J by 4 bases, with 9 bases of the junction left unmatched. As DNA, the CDR3 is TGTGCCAGCAGCCCTTCCCGATGGGGGGGAGAGACCCAGTACTTC. It codes for CASSPSRWGGETQYF.

The rearrangement joins TRBV12-5 to TRBJ2-7, with D maybe TRBD2 (5 bases). The J call may be mistaken, given a closer DNA end match to TRBJ2-5. The CDR3 has 15 amino acids. The germline V gene encodes CDR1 LGHNT and CDR2 FRNRAP. The CDR3 DNA reads TGTGCTAGTGGTTACTCGAGCGGATTTGGGCAGACCCAGTACTTC. Translation gives CASGYSSGFGQTQYF.

This clonotype was observed a handful of times. The chain carries TRBV6-5 and TRBJ1-2, with TRBD1 identical over 8 bases. This CDR3 spans 12 amino acids. V was pared by 7 bases and J by 6 bases, with 4 bases of the junction left unmatched. Germline assignment: CDR1 MNHEY and CDR2 SVGAGI. This chain's CDR3 is CASKAGGDGYTF. CDR3 DNA: TGTGCCAGCAAAGCAGGGGGCGATGGCTACACCTTC.

Only a few counts were recorded for this clonotype. This chain links TRBV6-6 with TRBJ1-5; 8 nucleotides agree with TRBD1. The CDR3 covers 15 residues. J lost 5 bases, V lost 2 bases, and 5 bases had no gene match. Germline V gene data show CDR1 as MNHNY and CDR2 as SVGAGI (reference sequence). The DNA of the CDR3 is TGTGCCAGCAGTTACCGGACAGGGATGGATCAGCCCCAGCATTTT. Its protein product is CASSYRTGMDQPQHF.